One sample yielded the 4 T cell receptor beta chains listed below, sequenced in a study of blood T cell repertoires in COVID-19. The assay was immunoSEQ multiplex PCR, and TCRdb's table has in-frame clones only and misses some. The table lists nearly 95,000 clones, roughly 90% of them singletons. The sequenced material came from peripheral blood. Receptors originate from a human donor with active COVID-19. The donor label of this sample is uncertain.

The chain employs TRBV9 and TRBJ2-2; D might be TRBD2 (6 bases). CDR3 length: 13 residues. V lost 1 base, J lost 6 bases, and 7 bases lay in between. Germline V gene sequence: CDR1 SGDLS, CDR2 YYNGEE. DNA of the CDR3: TGTGCCAGCAGCGTAACTAGCCCCGGGGAGCTGTTTTTT. Amino acids: CASSVTSPGELFF.

The chain joins TRBV6-5 to TRBJ1-2, with TRBD1 matching over 7 bases. Looked up from germline, CDR1 is MNHEY and CDR2 is SVGAGI. V trimming: 6 bases; J trimming: 8 bases; junction bases outside the gene matches: 9. The CDR3 has 13 amino acids. CDR3 in DNA: TGTGCCAGCAGACAGACAGGGATAGACGGCTACACCTTC. Its protein product is CASRQTGIDGYTF.

The rearrangement links TRBV4-1 to TRBJ1-5; 7 bases are a match to TRBD1. The CDR3 consists of 16 residues. J gave up 3 bases and V 0 bases, and 5 bases lay outside the gene matches. CDR1 and CDR2 from the germline V gene are MGHRA and YSYEKL. The DNA for the CDR3 is TGCGCCAGCAGCCAAGAAGACAGGGCGGTCAATCAGCCCCAGCATTTT. Amino acids: CASSQEDRAVNQPQHF.

The chain combines TRBV24-1 with TRBJ2-7, with TRBD1 identical over 8 bases. Per the germline V gene, CDR1 is KGHDR and CDR2 is SFDVKD. The junction had 6 bases not matched to a gene; V was cut back by 4 bases and J by 2 bases. CDR3 length: 15 amino acids. The CDR3: CATSDPRDRTYEQYF. The CDR3 coding sequence is TGTGCCACCAGTGACCCAAGGGACAGGACCTACGAGCAGTACTTC.